Shown below are 25 T cell receptor beta chains from a single sample sequenced in a study of blood T cell repertoires in COVID-19. The protocol was immunoSEQ multiplex PCR, while the TCRdb copy is restricted to in-frame clones and leaves out a portion. The profile shows some 270,000 clones, over 75% of them singletons. Sequencing was performed on PBMCs or T cells enriched from blood (not recorded which). These receptors originate from a woman in her twenties or thirties who had recovered from COVID-19.

This clone is a singleton in its sample. V gene TRBV28 combines with J gene TRBJ2-2, with unresolved D. Trimming took 8 bases from V and 1 from J, leaving 5 bases between them. Germline V gene sequence: CDR1 MDHEN, CDR2 SYDVKM. The CDR3 extends over 12 amino acids. CDR3 sequence: CASLGNTGELFF. DNA of the CDR3: TGTGCCAGCCTCGGGAACACCGGGGAGCTGTTTTTT.

The chain has TRBV6-5 and TRBJ2-7, with D possibly TRBD2 on 5 matching bases. The ends were cut back, 0 bases at V and 0 bases at J, with 9 bases in the middle. The CDR3 runs 15 residues. Germline CDR1 reads MNHEY; CDR2 reads SVGAGI. CDR3 sequence: CASSYSFGSSYEQYF. CDR3 nucleotide sequence: TGTGCCAGCAGTTACTCTTTTGGGAGCTCCTACGAGCAGTACTTC.

V gene TRBV6-5 combines with J gene TRBJ1-2; D is perhaps TRBD1 (5 bases). CDR3 size: 12 residues. V was cut by 10 bases and J by 6 bases, with 15 bases left in between. CDR1 MNHEY and CDR2 SVGAGI come from the germline V gene. The CDR3 nucleotides read TGTGCCACCATGGGGGGGTCAAATGGCTACACCTTC. Residues: CATMGGSNGYTF.

The rearrangement joins TRBV6-2 or TRBV6-3 to TRBJ1-1; tentatively, D is TRBD1 (6 bases). V lost 6 bases and J 3 bases, leaving 14 bases between the germline ends. Germline values: CDR1 MNHEY, CDR2 SVGEGT. There are 14 residues in the CDR3. The CDR3 region is CASSLAGEYTEAFF. The CDR3 DNA is TGTGCCAGCAGCCTAGCAGGGGAGTACACTGAAGCTTTCTTT.

The chain recombines TRBV28 with TRBJ1-5; 11 nucleotides line up with TRBD1. Germline V gives CDR1 MDHEN, CDR2 SYDVKM. The CDR3 is 16 amino acids. The V gene end was trimmed by 5 bases and the J gene end by 9 bases; junction bases not matched to a gene: 12. The CDR3 DNA sequence: TGTGCCAGCAGTGGGGGTGGGACAGGGGGTTATAGGCCCCAGCATTTT. It encodes CASSGGGTGGYRPQHF.

The gene calls are TRBV3-1 (or the pseudogene TRBV3-2) and TRBJ2-1; 11 positions agree with TRBD2. The germline V gene encodes CDR1 LGHDT and CDR2 YNNKEL (reference sequence). This CDR3 contains 16 residues. Germline trimming cut 4 bases from V and 7 bases from J; bases unmatched to any gene: 9. The CDR3 nucleotides are TGTGCCAGCAGCCCAACTAGCGGGGGCCTGGGGAATGAGCAGTTCTTC. It codes for CASSPTSGGLGNEQFF.

This sequence joins TRBV6-5 and TRBJ2-5, with D possibly TRBD2 on 6 matching bases. CDR1 and CDR2 from the germline V gene are MNHEY and SVGAGI. V was clipped by 5 bases and J by 5 bases, with 18 bases between them. The CDR3 is 15 amino acids. This CDR3 reads CASSMGGSQLETQYF. CDR3 bases: TGTGCCAGCAGTATGGGGGGTAGTCAGCTGGAGACCCAGTACTTC.

The chain carries TRBV6-5 and TRBJ2-1, with D maybe TRBD2 (6 bases). Trimming removed 7 bases at V and 4 bases at J, with 17 bases between. This CDR3 is 15 amino acids long. Per the germline V gene, CDR1 is MNHEY and CDR2 is SVGAGI. The CDR3 protein is CASINGLASYNEQFF. The CDR3 region has the DNA TGTGCCAGCATTAACGGGCTAGCGTCATACAATGAGCAGTTCTTC.

For the CDR3, the DNA is TGTGCCAGCAGCTTAAGCAGGGAATCCGGATGGTACAATGAGCAGTTCTTC. It yields the protein CASSLSRESGWYNEQFF. The chain recombines TRBV7-9 with TRBJ2-1; tentatively, D is TRBD1 (5 bases). The CDR3 is made up of 17 amino acids. V lost 2 bases, J lost 4 bases, and 18 bases lay in between. Germline values: CDR1 SEHNR, CDR2 FQNEAQ (reference sequence).

The chain carries TRBV4-1 and TRBJ1-4; maybe TRBD1 (6 bases). Trimming shortened V by 3 bases and J by 0 bases, and 11 bases separated the two germline ends. Per the germline V gene, CDR1 is MGHRA and CDR2 is YSYEKL. The CDR3 sequence is 16 residues long. CDR3 loop: CASSQAEGATNEKLFF. The DNA of the CDR3 is TGCGCCAGCAGCCAGGCCGAGGGGGCAACTAATGAAAAACTGTTTTTT.

The rearrangement joins TRBV5-1 to TRBJ2-5; tentative D call: TRBD2 (6 bases). The germline V gene encodes CDR1 SGHRS and CDR2 YFSETQ. V gave up 0 bases and J gave up 5 bases, with 14 bases separating them. This CDR3 comprises 15 residues. The CDR3 region has the DNA TGCGCCAGCAGCTTGGCGGCGGGACCTGAGGAGACCCAGTACTTC. Protein product: CASSLAAGPEETQYF.

V and J are TRBV10-3 and TRBJ2-2; 7 bases line up with TRBD1. CDR3 length: 15 amino acids. V lost 10 bases to trimming and J lost 1 base; unmatched junction nucleotides: 9. The V gene's germline CDR1 is ENHRY and CDR2 SYGVKD. CDR3 amino acids: CATTPGQLNTGELFF. As DNA, the CDR3 is TGTGCCACCACCCCGGGACAGCTGAACACCGGGGAGCTGTTTTTT.

V usage is TRBV7-9 and J usage is TRBJ1-2, with a tentative D call TRBD1 (5 bases). Germline-derived CDR1 and CDR2 are SEHNR and FQNEAQ (reference sequence). CDR3 length: 15 amino acids. Trimming pared 5 bases from V and 4 bases from J, leaving 17 bases between. CDR3 in DNA: TGTGCCAGCAGCCTACGGCCCCGAAGGGGCTATGGCTACACCTTC. It translates to CASSLRPRRGYGYTF.

This chain uses TRBV28 with TRBJ2-7, with 12 bases fitting TRBD1. This CDR3 comprises 16 residues. V shed 4 bases and J 4 bases; nucleotides not matched to a gene: 8. Germline CDR1 is MDHEN and CDR2 is SYDVKM. This chain's CDR3 is CASSYRDRGRPYEQYF. The CDR3 DNA sequence: TGTGCCAGCAGTTACCGGGACAGGGGGCGTCCATACGAGCAGTACTTC.

CDR3 sequence reads: CAIRDSPRSPLHF. Here the CDR3 DNA reads TGTGCCATCAGGGACAGCCCTAGGTCACCCCTCCACTTT. The rearrangement joins TRBV10-3 to TRBJ1-6; D might be TRBD1 (6 bases). The V end lost 6 bases, the J end lost 10 bases, and 13 bases lay between the germline ends. This CDR3 is built from 13 residues. Germline CDR1 is ENHRY and CDR2 is SYGVKD.

The J gene is TRBJ1-1, the V gene TRBV3-1 (or the pseudogene TRBV3-2), with D possibly TRBD1 on 6 matching bases. CDR1 and CDR2 from the germline V gene are LGHDT and YNNKEL (reference sequence). V was pared by 6 bases and J by 8 bases, with 16 bases between. The CDR3 runs to 13 residues. In nucleotides, the CDR3 is TGTGCCAGCAGACCTGGTGACAGGAGCGAAGCTTTCTTT. Its translation: CASRPGDRSEAFF.

The chain employs TRBV27 and TRBJ1-2; D might be TRBD1 (6 bases). Germline loops: CDR1 MNHEY, CDR2 SMNVEV (reference sequence). The ends were cut back, 0 bases at V and 4 bases at J, with 21 bases in the middle. The CDR3 covers 18 residues. The DNA of the CDR3 is TGTGCCAGCAGTTTATCGGGGGCACCTTATTGGACGCTCTATGGCTACACCTTC. It yields the protein CASSLSGAPYWTLYGYTF.

The V gene is TRBV18, the J gene TRBJ2-1, with D possibly being TRBD2 (7 bases). Germline V gives CDR1 KGHSH, CDR2 LQKENI. The germline V and J ends were trimmed by 3 bases and 3 bases, with 21 bases remaining between them. The CDR3 loop spans 18 amino acids. The CDR3 loop reads CASSPTLGGLGGYNEQFF. In DNA form, the CDR3 reads TGTGCCAGCTCACCTACATTGGGTGGACTAGGGGGCTACAATGAGCAGTTCTTC.

This rearrangement joins TRBV6-5 to TRBJ2-3; 8 bases line up with TRBD2. The CDR3 loop spans 15 amino acids. After removal of 6 bases from V and 3 bases from J, the junction contained 8 bases not matched to a gene. The V gene's germline CDR1 is MNHEY and CDR2 SVGAGI. In nucleotides, the CDR3 is TGTGCCAGCAGACCGACGGGGGGGCCAACAGATACGCAGTATTTT. It yields the protein CASRPTGGPTDTQYF.

The genes are TRBV30 and TRBJ1-6; D is unclear. Germline lookup yields CDR1 GTSNPN and CDR2 SVGIG (reference sequence). The V end lost 2 bases, the J end lost 8 bases, and 10 bases lay between the germline ends. The CDR3 has 13 amino acids. The CDR3 DNA reads as TGTGCCTGGAGTCTGGGGAGGGATTCACCCCTCCACTTT. It encodes CAWSLGRDSPLHF.

The rearrangement links TRBV4-2 to TRBJ1-1; D is uncertain. V was cut by 0 bases and J by 6 bases, with 11 bases left in between. This CDR3 has 14 residues. Germline V gene data show CDR1 as LGHNA and CDR2 as YNFKEQ. The CDR3 here is CASSQERAVPEAFF. The CDR3 bases are TGTGCCAGCAGCCAAGAGAGGGCAGTCCCTGAAGCTTTCTTT.

The J gene is TRBJ2-2, the V gene TRBV7-7, with 7 nucleotides matching TRBD1. With 5 bases clipped from V and 5 bases from J, the junction kept 23 bases outside the gene matches. From germline, CDR1 is SSHAT and CDR2 FNYEAQ (reference sequence). The CDR3 is made up of 20 amino acids. This CDR3 is CASSLRSPPGQAYRTGELFF. The CDR3 DNA reads as TGTGCCAGCAGCCTTAGAAGTCCCCCAGGACAGGCGTATAGAACCGGGGAGCTGTTTTTT.

The chain recombines TRBV29-1 with TRBJ2-1; 11 bases line up with TRBD2. The CDR3 extends over 14 amino acids. Germline trimming cut 7 bases from V and 9 bases from J; bases unmatched to any gene: 11. Germline assignment: CDR1 SQVTM and CDR2 ANQGSEA. DNA of the CDR3: TGCAGCGAACTAGCGGGGGCCAATAGGGGTGAGCAGTTCTTC. This sequence encodes CSELAGANRGEQFF.

V usage is TRBV10-3 and J usage is TRBJ2-1, with TRBD2 matching over 10 bases. After removal of 5 bases from V and 8 bases from J, the junction contained 12 bases not matched to a gene. Germline V gene sequence: CDR1 ENHRY, CDR2 SYGVKD. CDR3 length equals 16 residues. In DNA, the CDR3 is TGTGCCATCAGTCAAACGTCTAGCGGGGGTCCTTATGAGCAGTTCTTC. Protein product: CAISQTSSGGPYEQFF.

V gene TRBV4-2 combines with J gene TRBJ2-5; 9 bases map to TRBD1. Germline lookup yields CDR1 LGHNA and CDR2 YNFKEQ. The CDR3 runs 15 residues. The trim removed 2 bases at V and 8 bases at J, leaving 9 bases unmatched. The CDR3 loop reads CASSQPGQGQGTQYF. In DNA, the CDR3 is TGTGCCAGCAGCCAACCGGGACAGGGCCAAGGTACCCAGTACTTC.